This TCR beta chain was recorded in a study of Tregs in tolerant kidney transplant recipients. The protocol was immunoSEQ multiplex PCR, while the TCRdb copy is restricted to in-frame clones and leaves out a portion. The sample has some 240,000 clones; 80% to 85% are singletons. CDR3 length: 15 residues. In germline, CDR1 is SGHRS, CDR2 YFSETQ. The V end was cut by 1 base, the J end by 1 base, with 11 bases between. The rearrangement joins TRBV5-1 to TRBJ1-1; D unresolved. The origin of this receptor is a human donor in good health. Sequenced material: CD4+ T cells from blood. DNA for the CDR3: TGCGCCAGCAGCTTGCTTGCAGACAAGAACACTGAAGCTTTCTTT. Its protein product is CASSLLADKNTEAFF.